This T cell receptor (beta chain) was identified during a study of T-cell memory formation after mild COVID-19. Broader study findings: SARS-CoV-2 specificity was not confirmed for second-wave clones peaking on day 37. Cross-reactive memory seemingly joined, as some responding clones were found in pre-infection memory. Clones contracting across day 15 to 85 had a balanced CD4/CD8 profile; later expanding clones leaned CD4+.

V was clipped by 0 bases and J by 7 bases, with 10 bases between them. The germline V gene encodes CDR1 MNHEY and CDR2 SVGAGI. CDR3 length equals 13 residues. As to this clonotype: The antigen is undetermined.

TCRdb itself ran the 5' RACE reads through MiXCR, one entry per CDR3 protein. The sample yields 350,000 or so distinct CDR3 sequences, around 21% seen once. The sequenced sample consisted of PBMCs or a T cell subset sorted from them (not recorded which). The clonotype was recovered from an adult woman who had mild COVID-19 (a few samples of this study predate the infection). Cell type and time point are not known. The V call is TRBV6-5, the J call TRBJ2-7; D gene unclear. This CDR3 is CASSYSGLGEQYF. DNA of the CDR3: TGTGCCAGCAGTTACTCGGGCCTGGGGGAGCAGTACTTC.